The 14 T cell receptor beta chains below were found in one sample sequenced in a study of identical twins. One entry per CDR3 protein, called by TCRdb with MiXCR from the 5' RACE reads. The table includes around 670,000 distinct CDR3 sequences, around 5.7% detected once. Sample: naive T cells sorted from blood. These receptors were obtained from a young man in good health.

This clonotype has a count of ten or more. The chain recombines TRBV10-3 with TRBJ2-3; D is unclear. V lost 2 bases and J lost 2, with 5 bases in between. The CDR3 runs to 13 residues. From germline, CDR1 is ENHRY and CDR2 SYGVKD. CDR3 amino acids: CAISEGDTDTQYF. CDR3 DNA sequence: TGTGCCATCAGTGAGGGGGACACAGATACGCAGTATTTT.

At least ten counts were recorded for this clonotype. The chain recombines TRBV12-3 or TRBV12-4 with TRBJ1-1; unclear D gene. The V gene lost 3 bases and the J gene lost 1 base, with 9 bases spanning the gap. The CDR3 totals 14 residues. CDR3 in amino acids: CASSLQPRNTEAFF. CDR3 coding DNA: TGTGCCAGCAGTTTGCAACCGAGGAACACTGAAGCTTTCTTT.

J is TRBJ2-5 and V is TRBV7-6; weak D call: TRBD1 (5 bases). The germline CDR1 and CDR2 sequences are SGHVS and FNYEAQ. Between the trimmed V and J ends, which lost 2 bases and 2 bases, there was a span of 15 bases. This CDR3 is 16 amino acids long. Here the CDR3 DNA reads TGTGCCAGCAGCTTAATCCCAACAGGCCAACAAGAGACCCAGTACTTC. Its translation: CASSLIPTGQQETQYF.

The V and J genes are TRBV18 and TRBJ2-7; D is unresolved. V shed 2 bases and J shed 0 bases, with 11 bases lying between them. Germline-derived CDR1 and CDR2 are KGHSH and LQKENI. The CDR3 consists of 15 residues. The CDR3 loop is CASSPKDGSSYEQYF. The CDR3 bases are TGTGCCAGCTCACCAAAAGACGGATCCTCCTACGAGCAGTACTTC.

This clonotype was counted many times. The V gene is TRBV24-1, the J gene TRBJ1-2; 10 bases agree with TRBD1. The CDR3 extends over 16 amino acids. Germline lookup yields CDR1 KGHDR and CDR2 SFDVKD. V was pared by 3 bases and J by 8 bases, with 11 bases of the junction left unmatched. CDR3 residues: CATSDGPGTGAMGYTF. As DNA, the CDR3 is TGTGCCACCAGTGATGGTCCCGGGACAGGGGCCATGGGCTACACCTTC.

This clonotype was counted ten times or more. The rearrangement uses TRBV4-2 and TRBJ2-3; 10 nucleotides align to TRBD2. This CDR3 is built from 17 residues. Per germline, CDR1 LGHNA and CDR2 YNFKEQ. The trim removed 0 bases at V and 6 bases at J, leaving 9 bases unmatched. CDR3 nucleotide sequence: TGTGCCAGCAGCCAAGATCCGCTAGCGGGAGTATCGGATACGCAGTATTTT. This translates into CASSQDPLAGVSDTQYF.

This clonotype has a count of ten or more. V and J are TRBV20-1 and TRBJ2-7; TRBD1 might be the D (6 bases). Germline V CDR1 and CDR2: DFQATT, SNEGSKA (reference sequence). This CDR3 has 13 residues. The V gene lost 6 bases and the J gene lost 3 bases, with 15 bases spanning the gap. The CDR3 coding sequence is TGCAGTGCAACGGAGGACAGTATCTACGAGCAGTACGTC. Translated: CSATEDSIYEQYV.

The chain couples TRBV12-3 or TRBV12-4 to TRBJ2-1; 7 bases agree with TRBD1. V dropped 4 bases and J dropped 9; count of bases not matched to a gene: 12. This CDR3 is built from 15 residues. The CDR3 bases are TGTGCCAGCAGTTCGGCGAGGGGGCGGCCGGGTGAGCAGTTCTTC. This translates into CASSSARGRPGEQFF.

This clonotype was picked up many times. The chain employs TRBV7-9 and TRBJ2-1; no firm D call. This CDR3 is 14 amino acids long. The germline CDR1 and CDR2 sequences are SEHNR and FQNEAQ (reference sequence). The V gene lost 8 bases and the J gene lost 6 bases, with 17 bases spanning the gap. The CDR3 reads CASEVVGMVNEQFF. CDR3 DNA sequence: TGTGCCAGCGAAGTCGTAGGTATGGTCAATGAGCAGTTCTTC.

The chain couples TRBV6-5 to TRBJ1-2, with D perhaps matching TRBD1 (5 bases). Germline assignment: CDR1 MNHEY and CDR2 SVGAGI. V shed 2 bases and J shed 4 bases, with 8 bases lying between them. CDR3 length: 13 residues. The CDR3 region has the DNA TGTGCCAGCAGTTACGCGGGGACCTATGGCTACACCTTC. This translates into CASSYAGTYGYTF.

There are many counts of this clonotype. This chain connects TRBV7-9 to TRBJ2-7; maybe TRBD1 (6 bases). In germline, CDR1 is SEHNR, CDR2 FQNEAQ (reference sequence). Trimming left V 1 base short and J 0 bases short, with 13 bases between. The CDR3 consists of 16 residues. Here the CDR3 DNA reads TGTGCCAGCAGCTTAGAAGGGGGTTCTAGCTCCTACGAGCAGTACTTC. This encodes CASSLEGGSSSYEQYF. Full variable domain (remainder filled in from reference TRBV7-9 and TRBJ2-7): DTGVSQNPRHKITKRGQNVTFRCDPISEHNRLYWYRQTLGQGPEFLTYFQNEAQLEKSRLLSDRFSAERPKGSFSTLEIQRTEQGDSAMYLCASSLEGGSSSYEQYFGPGTRLTVT.

This sequence joins TRBV11-2 and TRBJ2-2, with 9 bases fitting TRBD2. The V segment lost 1 base and the J segment 2 bases; nucleotides outside the gene matches: 8. The CDR3 extends over 18 amino acids. CDR1 and CDR2 from the germline V gene are SGHAT and FQNNGV. The CDR3 sequence: CASSLVSRLAGNTGELFF. In DNA, the CDR3 is TGTGCCAGCAGCTTAGTCTCCCGGCTAGCGGGAAACACCGGGGAGCTGTTTTTT.

There are many counts of this clonotype. The V and J genes are TRBV29-1 and TRBJ1-1; D call uncertain. With 5 bases removed from V and 9 bases from J, the gap between germline ends came to 16 bases. Germline CDR1 SQVTM, CDR2 ANQGSEA. There are 12 residues in the CDR3. The CDR3 is CSVFLKAGKAFF. The CDR3, as DNA: TGCAGCGTTTTTCTGAAGGCAGGAAAAGCTTTCTTT.

This clonotype was observed at least ten times. The rearrangement links TRBV27 to TRBJ1-2; TRBD1 is a possible D gene (5 bases). Trimming left V 4 bases short and J 6 bases short, with 12 bases between. This CDR3 is 13 amino acids long. The germline V gene has CDR1 MNHEY and CDR2 SMNVEV (reference sequence). In DNA form, the CDR3 reads TGTGCCAGCAGTTGGCGGGGAGGGGATGGCTACACCTTC. Its protein is CASSWRGGDGYTF.